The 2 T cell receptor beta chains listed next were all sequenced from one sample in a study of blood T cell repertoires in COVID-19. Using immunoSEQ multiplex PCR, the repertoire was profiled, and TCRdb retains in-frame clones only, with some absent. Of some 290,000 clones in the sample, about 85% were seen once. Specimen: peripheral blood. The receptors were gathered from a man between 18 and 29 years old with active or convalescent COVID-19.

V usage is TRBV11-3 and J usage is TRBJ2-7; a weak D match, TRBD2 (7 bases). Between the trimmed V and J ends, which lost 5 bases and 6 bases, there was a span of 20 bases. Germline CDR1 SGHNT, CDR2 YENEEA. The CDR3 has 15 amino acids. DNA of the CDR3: TGTGCCAGCAGCCCGCGGGGGCGGCCGTTTGGCGAGCAGTACTTC. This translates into CASSPRGRPFGEQYF.

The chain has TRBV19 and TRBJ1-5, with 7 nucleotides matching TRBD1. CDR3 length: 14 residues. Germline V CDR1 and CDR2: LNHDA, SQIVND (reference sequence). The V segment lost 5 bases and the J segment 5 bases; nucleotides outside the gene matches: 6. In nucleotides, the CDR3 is TGTGCCAGTAGTTTACAGGGGAAAGATCAGCCCCAGCATTTT. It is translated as CASSLQGKDQPQHF.